These T cell receptor beta chains were read from a single sample in a study of blood T cell repertoires in COVID-19. The repertoire was sequenced with immunoSEQ multiplex PCR; TCRdb's copy has only in-frame clones and lacks some. The sample holds 100,000 to 150,000 clones, 86% seen once. The sequenced sample was peripheral blood. The receptors derive from a human donor in a cohort sampled during active COVID-19. Each CDR3 is given with its conserved first and last residue. Each record gives: CDR3 DNA, CDR3 protein, D gene, V gene, clone size, J gene. A D gene is named only where the DNA matches it firmly. The size of a clone is reported for some rows only, either as once, few or many, or as a class for expanded clones.

CDR3 DNA: TGTGCCAGCTCACCACTGAAGGGAGGCTACGAGCAGTACTTC
CDR3 protein: CASSPLKGGYEQYF
D gene: .
V gene: TRBV18
clone size: .
J gene: TRBJ2-7

CDR3 DNA: TGTGCCAGCTCACGTGGAGGGAACACTGAAGCTTTCTTT
CDR3 protein: CASSRGGNTEAFF
D gene: .
V gene: TRBV18
clone size: .
J gene: TRBJ1-1

CDR3 DNA: TGTGCCTGGGGACAGGGGAACTATGGCTACACCTTC
CDR3 protein: CAWGQGNYGYTF
D gene: TRBD1
V gene: TRBV30
clone size: .
J gene: TRBJ1-2

CDR3 DNA: TGTGCCAGCAGCGTCGGGACAGCGACTCAAGAGACCCAGTACTTC
CDR3 protein: CASSVGTATQETQYF
D gene: TRBD1
V gene: TRBV9
clone size: .
J gene: TRBJ2-5

CDR3 DNA: TGTGCCAGCAGCTCTCTGGGACAGGGGGCGCGAGGCTACACCTTC
CDR3 protein: CASSSLGQGARGYTF
D gene: TRBD1
V gene: TRBV5-6
clone size: .
J gene: TRBJ1-2

CDR3 DNA: TGTGCCAGCAGGCCGGGGACTAGCGGGAGAAGTGAGCAGTTCTTC
CDR3 protein: CASRPGTSGRSEQFF
D gene: TRBD2
V gene: TRBV6-5
clone size: once
J gene: TRBJ2-1

CDR3 DNA: TGTGCCAGCAGCTTAGTTGATGCGGGAAGCGGGGAGCTGTTTTTT
CDR3 protein: CASSLVDAGSGELFF
D gene: .
V gene: TRBV11-2
clone size: .
J gene: TRBJ2-2

CDR3 DNA: TGTGCCAGCTCACCACAGGGGCTCTTTGTCTCTGGGGCCAACGTCCTGACTTTC
CDR3 protein: CASSPQGLFVSGANVLTF
D gene: .
V gene: TRBV18
clone size: .
J gene: TRBJ2-6

CDR3 DNA: TGTGCCAGCACGCGAGGGGATACGCAGTATTTT
CDR3 protein: CASTRGDTQYF
D gene: .
V gene: TRBV27
clone size: .
J gene: TRBJ2-3

CDR3 DNA: TGTGCCAGCGGGGACCCGGGACTAGCGGGAGTTGGTACCGGGGAGCTGTTTTTT
CDR3 protein: CASGDPGLAGVGTGELFF
D gene: TRBD2
V gene: TRBV2
clone size: few
J gene: TRBJ2-2

CDR3 DNA: TGTGCCACCAGTGATTTGGGGGACAGCCATCGGACCCAGTACTTC
CDR3 protein: CATSDLGDSHRTQYF
D gene: TRBD1
V gene: TRBV24-1
clone size: .
J gene: TRBJ2-5

CDR3 DNA: TGTGCCAGCAGCTTAGTCTCCGGGACTAGCGGGGTAAATGAGCAGTTCTTC
CDR3 protein: CASSLVSGTSGVNEQFF
D gene: TRBD2
V gene: TRBV7-9
clone size: .
J gene: TRBJ2-1

CDR3 DNA: TGTGCCAGCAGCTTAGCCCCGTTCGCCATAGCGGGACCTACCTACAATGAGCAGTTCTTC
CDR3 protein: CASSLAPFAIAGPTYNEQFF
D gene: TRBD2
V gene: TRBV7-2
clone size: .
J gene: TRBJ2-1

CDR3 DNA: TGTGCCAGCAGAACAGGGGCCTACGAGCAGTACTTC
CDR3 protein: CASRTGAYEQYF
D gene: TRBD1
V gene: TRBV6-5
clone size: .
J gene: TRBJ2-7

CDR3 DNA: TGTGCCAGCAGTGAGACAGGGGGCGGGATGAATGAGCAGTTCTTC
CDR3 protein: CASSETGGGMNEQFF
D gene: TRBD1
V gene: TRBV6-6
clone size: .
J gene: TRBJ2-1

CDR3 DNA: TGTGCCAGCAGTTACGGACAGGGGGGCACTGAAGCTTTCTTT
CDR3 protein: CASSYGQGGTEAFF
D gene: TRBD1
V gene: TRBV6-5
clone size: .
J gene: TRBJ1-1

CDR3 DNA: TGTGCCAGCAGCCTTCTTGAGGGCGGGGGAGAGACCCAGTACTTC
CDR3 protein: CASSLLEGGGETQYF
D gene: TRBD2
V gene: TRBV9
clone size: once
J gene: TRBJ2-5